The entry that follows covers one T cell receptor (beta chain) sequence. The antigen is undetermined. Germline CDR1 and CDR2: MDHEN and SYDVKM. V gave up 4 bases and J gave up 7 bases; unmatched junction bases: 5. The CDR3 loop spans 14 amino acids. This record belongs to a study of cytomegalovirus exposure and HLA in healthy donors. Regarding the study as a whole: Previously analyzed data showed that most TCR beta V segments were productive at a frequency of about 90% or about 30%. Rarity characterized most TCR sequences, yet some public TCRs appeared in many donors. The study designated 150 or so TCR beta chains cytomegalovirus-associated.

Healthy individuals who donated bone marrow served as the donors. Primers for the PCR totalled 60 Vbeta and 13 Jbeta. The repertoire was sequenced with immunoSEQ multiplex PCR; TCRdb's copy has only in-frame clones and lacks some. Of about 160,000 clones detected, roughly 80% appear once; the ten largest clones hold about 1.4%. This TCR was recovered from a woman in her thirties in good health and CMV-seronegative. Sequences were obtained from PBMCs. The rearrangement joins TRBV28 to TRBJ1-4, with 8 bases aligning to TRBD1. In DNA, the CDR3 is TGTGCCAGCAGTTCTCAGGGGGCAGGTGAAAAACTGTTTTTT. As protein: CASSSQGAGEKLFF.